This T cell receptor beta chain emerged from a study of chemoradiotherapy in HPV16-positive cancers. V gave up 4 bases and J gave up 4 bases, with 7 bases separating them. The CDR3 is made up of 12 amino acids. Germline V gene sequence: CDR1 ENHRY, CDR2 SYGVKD. Clones were read by immunoSEQ multiplex PCR, and TCRdb kept only the in-frame ones, dropping some. Here the sample spans approximately 2,000 clones, 84% being singletons. The source material was tumor tissue, sampled from a patient who underwent chemoradiotherapy. This rearrangement joins TRBV10-3 to TRBJ1-1; D gene ambiguous. The receptor comes from a human donor with HPV-associated anogenital cancer. The CDR3 loop is CAISVAGTEAFF. In DNA form, the CDR3 reads TGTGCCATCAGTGTGGCAGGCACTGAAGCTTTCTTT.